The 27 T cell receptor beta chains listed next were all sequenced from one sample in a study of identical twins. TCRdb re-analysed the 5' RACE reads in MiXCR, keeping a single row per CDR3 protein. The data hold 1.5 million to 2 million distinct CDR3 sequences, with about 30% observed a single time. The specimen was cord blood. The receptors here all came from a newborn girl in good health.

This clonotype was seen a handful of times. The CDR3: CATSEAGAYEQYF. CDR3 DNA: TGTGCCACCAGTGAGGCAGGGGCTTACGAGCAGTACTTC. The chain combines TRBV24-1 with TRBJ2-7; D might be TRBD1 (6 bases). The V end was cut by 4 bases, the J end by 4 bases, with 10 bases between. This CDR3 comprises 13 residues. Germline V CDR1 and CDR2: KGHDR, SFDVKD.

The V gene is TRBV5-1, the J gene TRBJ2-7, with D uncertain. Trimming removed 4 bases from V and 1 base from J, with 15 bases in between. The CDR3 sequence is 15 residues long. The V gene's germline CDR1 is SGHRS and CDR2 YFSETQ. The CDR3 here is CASSPHPKWSYEQYF. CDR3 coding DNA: TGCGCCAGCAGCCCGCACCCTAAATGGTCCTACGAGCAGTACTTC.

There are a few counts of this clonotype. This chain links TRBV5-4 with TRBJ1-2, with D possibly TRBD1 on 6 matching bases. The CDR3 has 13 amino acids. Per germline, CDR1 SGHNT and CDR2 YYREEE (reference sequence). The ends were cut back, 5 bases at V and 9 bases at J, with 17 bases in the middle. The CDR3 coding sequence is TGTGCCAGCAGTTTTATGACCCGGGACAGCTACACCTTC. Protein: CASSFMTRDSYTF.

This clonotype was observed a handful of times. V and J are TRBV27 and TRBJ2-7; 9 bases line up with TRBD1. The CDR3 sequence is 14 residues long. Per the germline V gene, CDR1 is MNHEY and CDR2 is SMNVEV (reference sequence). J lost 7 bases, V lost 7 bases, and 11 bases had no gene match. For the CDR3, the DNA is TGTGCCAGCACCCCGGGACAGGGCTACAATGAGCAGTACTTC. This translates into CASTPGQGYNEQYF.

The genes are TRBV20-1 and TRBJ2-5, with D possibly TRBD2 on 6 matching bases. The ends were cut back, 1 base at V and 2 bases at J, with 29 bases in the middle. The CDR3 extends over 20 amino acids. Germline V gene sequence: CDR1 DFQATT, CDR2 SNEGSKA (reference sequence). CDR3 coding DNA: TGCAGTGCTAGAGCCGGGACTGTTAAGGGTGGCCACCAGGTTCAAGAGACCCAGTACTTC. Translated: CSARAGTVKGGHQVQETQYF.

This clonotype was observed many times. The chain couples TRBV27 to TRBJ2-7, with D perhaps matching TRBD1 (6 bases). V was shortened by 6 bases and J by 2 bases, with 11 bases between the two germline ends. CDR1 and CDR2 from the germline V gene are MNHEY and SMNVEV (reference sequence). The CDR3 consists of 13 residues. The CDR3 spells CASSLRGTYEQYF. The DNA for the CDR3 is TGTGCCAGCAGCCTCAGGGGTACCTACGAGCAGTACTTC.

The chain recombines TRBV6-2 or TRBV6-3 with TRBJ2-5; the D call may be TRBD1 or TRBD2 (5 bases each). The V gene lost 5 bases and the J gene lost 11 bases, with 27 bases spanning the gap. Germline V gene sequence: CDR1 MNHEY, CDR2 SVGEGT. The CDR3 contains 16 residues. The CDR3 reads CASSDPGPPSYNEQYF. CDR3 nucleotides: TGTGCCAGCAGTGATCCGGGACCCCCTTCCTACAATGAGCAGTACTTC.

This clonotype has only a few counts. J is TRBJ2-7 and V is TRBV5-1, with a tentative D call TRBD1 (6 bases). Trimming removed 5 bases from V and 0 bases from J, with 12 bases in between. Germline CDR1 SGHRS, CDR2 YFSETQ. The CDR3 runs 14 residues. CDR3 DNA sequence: TGCGCCAGCAGGAGACCGGGACACTCCTACGAGCAGTACTTC. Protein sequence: CASRRPGHSYEQYF. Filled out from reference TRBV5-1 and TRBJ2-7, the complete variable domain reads KAGVTQTPRYLIKTRGQQVTLSCSPISGHRSVSWYQQTPGQGLQFLFEYFSETQRNKGNFPGRFSGRQFSNSRSEMNVSTLELGDSALYLCASRRPGHSYEQYFGPGTRLTVT.

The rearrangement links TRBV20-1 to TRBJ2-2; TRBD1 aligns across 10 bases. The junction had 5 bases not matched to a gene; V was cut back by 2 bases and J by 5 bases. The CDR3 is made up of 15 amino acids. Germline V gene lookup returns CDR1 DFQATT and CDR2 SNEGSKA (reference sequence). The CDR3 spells CSARSWTGGTGELFF. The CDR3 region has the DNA TGCAGTGCTAGATCTTGGACAGGGGGGACCGGGGAGCTGTTTTTT.

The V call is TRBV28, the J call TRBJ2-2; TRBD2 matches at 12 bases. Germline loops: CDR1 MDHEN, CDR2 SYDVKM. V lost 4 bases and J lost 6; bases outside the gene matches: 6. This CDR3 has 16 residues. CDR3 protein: CASSSPSGRASGELFF. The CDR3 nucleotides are TGTGCCAGCAGTTCCCCTAGCGGGAGGGCATCCGGGGAGCTGTTTTTT.

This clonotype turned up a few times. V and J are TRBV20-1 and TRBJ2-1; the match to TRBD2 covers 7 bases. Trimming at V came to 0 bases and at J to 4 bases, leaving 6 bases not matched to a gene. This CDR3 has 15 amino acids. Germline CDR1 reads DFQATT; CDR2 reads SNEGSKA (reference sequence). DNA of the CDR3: TGCAGTGCTAGAGAGAAGGGCGGGAGTTACAATGAGCAGTTCTTC. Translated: CSAREKGGSYNEQFF.

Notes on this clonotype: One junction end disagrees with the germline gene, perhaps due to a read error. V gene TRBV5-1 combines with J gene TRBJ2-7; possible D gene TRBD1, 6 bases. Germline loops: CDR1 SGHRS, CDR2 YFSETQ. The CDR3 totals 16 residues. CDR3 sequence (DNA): TGCGCCAACAGCTTGGTTCAAACAGGGACCCTCTACGAGCAGTACTTC. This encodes CANSLVQTGTLYEQYF.

The CDR3 reads CSAWTTRSYNEQYF. The CDR3 DNA reads TGCAGTGCCTGGACTACCCGCTCCTACAATGAGCAGTACTTC. The rearrangement joins TRBV20-1 to TRBJ2-1; possible D gene TRBD2, 6 bases. The J call may be wrong; the DNA end is better matched by TRBJ2-7. The CDR3 length is 14 residues. In germline, CDR1 is DFQATT, CDR2 SNEGSKA (reference sequence).

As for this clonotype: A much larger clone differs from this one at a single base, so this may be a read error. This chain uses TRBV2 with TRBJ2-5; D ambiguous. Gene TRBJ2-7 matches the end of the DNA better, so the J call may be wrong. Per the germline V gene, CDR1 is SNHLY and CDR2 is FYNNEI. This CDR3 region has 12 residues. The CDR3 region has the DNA TGTGCCAGCAGTGCGCTAGAATACGAGCAGTACTTC. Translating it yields CASSALEYEQYF.

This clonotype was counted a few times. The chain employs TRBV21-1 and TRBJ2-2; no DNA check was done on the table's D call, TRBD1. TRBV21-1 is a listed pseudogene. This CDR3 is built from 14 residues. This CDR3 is CAREGLAHTGELFF. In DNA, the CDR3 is TGTGCCAGAGAGGGGCTAGCGCACACCGGGGAGCTGTTTTTT.

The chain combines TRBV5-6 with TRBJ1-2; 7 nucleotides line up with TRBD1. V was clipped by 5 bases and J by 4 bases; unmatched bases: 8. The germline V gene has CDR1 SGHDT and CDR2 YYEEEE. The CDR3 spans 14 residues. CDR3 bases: TGTGCCAGCAGTTTCGGGACAGCGCCCTATGGCTACACCTTC. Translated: CASSFGTAPYGYTF.

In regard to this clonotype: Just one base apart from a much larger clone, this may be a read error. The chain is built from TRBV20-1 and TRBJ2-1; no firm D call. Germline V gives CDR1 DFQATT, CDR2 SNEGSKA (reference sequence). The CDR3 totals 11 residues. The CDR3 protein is CSASPYNELFF. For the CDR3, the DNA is TGCAGTGCTAGCCCCTACAATGAGCTGTTCTTC.

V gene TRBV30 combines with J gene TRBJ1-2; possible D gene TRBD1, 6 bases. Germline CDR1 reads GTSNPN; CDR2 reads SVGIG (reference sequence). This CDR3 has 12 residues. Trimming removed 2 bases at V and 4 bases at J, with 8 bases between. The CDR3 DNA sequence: TGTGCCTGGAGTAGGGGGTTCTATGGCTACACCTTC. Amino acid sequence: CAWSRGFYGYTF.

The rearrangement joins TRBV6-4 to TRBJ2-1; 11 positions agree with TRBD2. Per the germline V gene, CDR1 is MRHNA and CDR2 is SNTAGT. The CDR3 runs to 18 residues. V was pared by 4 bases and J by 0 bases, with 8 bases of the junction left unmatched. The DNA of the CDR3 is TGTGCCAGCAGTGTGGCGACTAGCGGGGCTTTCTCCTACAATGAGCAGTTCTTC. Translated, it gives CASSVATSGAFSYNEQFF.

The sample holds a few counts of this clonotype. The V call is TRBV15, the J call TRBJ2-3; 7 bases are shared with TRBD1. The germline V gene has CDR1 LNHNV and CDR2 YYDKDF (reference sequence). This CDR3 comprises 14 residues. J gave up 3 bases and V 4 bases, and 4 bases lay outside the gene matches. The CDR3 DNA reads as TGTGCCACCAGCAAACAGGGGATTACAGATACGCAGTATTTT. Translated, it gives CATSKQGITDTQYF.

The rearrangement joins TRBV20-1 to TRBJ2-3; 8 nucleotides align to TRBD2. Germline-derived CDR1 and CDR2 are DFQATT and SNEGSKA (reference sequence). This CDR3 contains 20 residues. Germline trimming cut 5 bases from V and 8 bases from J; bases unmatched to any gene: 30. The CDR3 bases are TGCAGTGCTCGCGAGAGGGGGAATAAACTAGCGGCACTACCTAGGGGTACGCAGTATTTT. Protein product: CSARERGNKLAALPRGTQYF.

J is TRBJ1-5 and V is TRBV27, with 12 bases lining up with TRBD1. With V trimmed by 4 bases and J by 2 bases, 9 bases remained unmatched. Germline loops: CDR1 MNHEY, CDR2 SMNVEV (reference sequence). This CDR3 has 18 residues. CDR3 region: CASSSAGTGGFRNQPQHF. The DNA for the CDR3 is TGTGCCAGCAGTTCGGCAGGGACAGGGGGCTTTCGCAATCAGCCCCAGCATTTT.

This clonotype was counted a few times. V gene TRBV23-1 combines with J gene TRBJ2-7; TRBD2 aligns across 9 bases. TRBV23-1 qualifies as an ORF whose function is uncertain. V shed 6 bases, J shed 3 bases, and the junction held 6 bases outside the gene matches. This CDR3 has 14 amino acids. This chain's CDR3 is CASRRTTSGYEQYF. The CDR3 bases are TGCGCCAGCAGACGTACGACTAGCGGCTACGAGCAGTACTTC.

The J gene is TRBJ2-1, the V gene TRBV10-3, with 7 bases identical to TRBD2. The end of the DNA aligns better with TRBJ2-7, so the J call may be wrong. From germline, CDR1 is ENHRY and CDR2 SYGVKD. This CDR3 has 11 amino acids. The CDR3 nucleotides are TGTGCCGCGCGGGGGAACAATGAGCAGTACTTC. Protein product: CAARGNNEQYF.

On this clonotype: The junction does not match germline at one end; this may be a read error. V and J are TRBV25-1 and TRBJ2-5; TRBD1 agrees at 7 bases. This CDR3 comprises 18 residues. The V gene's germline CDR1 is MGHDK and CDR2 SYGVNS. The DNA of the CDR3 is TGTGCCAGCAGTGATTGGATAGGGGGCGATTCGTACCAAGGGACCCAGTACTTC. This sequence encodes CASSDWIGGDSYQGTQYF.

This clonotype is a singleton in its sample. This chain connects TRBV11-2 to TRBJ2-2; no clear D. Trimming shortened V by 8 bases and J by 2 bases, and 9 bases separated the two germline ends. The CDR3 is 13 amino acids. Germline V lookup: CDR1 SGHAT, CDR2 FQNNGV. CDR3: CASLPPNTGELFF. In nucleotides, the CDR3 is TGTGCCAGCCTTCCACCTAACACCGGGGAGCTGTTTTTT. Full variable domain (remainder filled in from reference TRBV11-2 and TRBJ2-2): EAGVAQSPRYKIIEKRQSVAFWCNPISGHATLYWYQQILGQGPKLLIQFQNNGVVDDSQLPKDRFSAERLKGVDSTLKIQPAKLEDSAVYLCASLPPNTGELFFGEGSRLTVL.

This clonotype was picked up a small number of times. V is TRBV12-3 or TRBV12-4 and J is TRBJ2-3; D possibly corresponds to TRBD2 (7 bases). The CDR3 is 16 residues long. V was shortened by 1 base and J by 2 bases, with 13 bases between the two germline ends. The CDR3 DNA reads TGTGCCAGCAGTTTAGGCGGGGGCCAAAACACAGATACGCAGTATTTT. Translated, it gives CASSLGGGQNTDTQYF.